The rows below give T cell receptor beta chains drawn from one sample of a study of CD8+ T cells in alopecia areata. Profiled with immunoSEQ multiplex PCR; TCRdb holds only in-frame clones, not every one. The sample consists of roughly 120,000 clones, 50% to 75% of them appearing once. Sequences were derived from CD8+ T cells sorted from blood, sampled at week 4, from a patient treated with tofacitinib. These receptors all stem from a human donor with alopecia areata. Both conserved end residues are part of each CDR3. The D gene is left open where the match is weak. Size values are once, few and many counts, or a class for expanded clones, and some rows have none.

d_call	v_call	cdr3_length	clone_size	j_call	cdr3_nt	cdr3_aa
TRBD2	TRBV30	13	.	TRBJ2-4	TGTGCCTGGAGTGGTGGCGGGAGGGACATTCAGTACTTC	CAWSGGGRDIQYF
.	TRBV27	14	once	TRBJ2-1	TGTGCCAGCAGCCCTACGAGGGCTGATAATGAGCAGTTCTTC	CASSPTRADNEQFF
TRBD2	TRBV7-9	15	few	TRBJ2-5	TGTGCCAGCAGCTTGGTAGCGGGGTACCAAGAGACCCAGTACTTC	CASSLVAGYQETQYF
TRBD1	TRBV14	15	few	TRBJ2-3	TGTGCCAGCAGCCAGACAGGGTACGACACAGATACGCAGTATTTT	CASSQTGYDTDTQYF
.	TRBV14	15	.	TRBJ1-1	TGTGCCAGCAGCAAGGGTCCCCACCTGAACACTGAAGCTTTCTTT	CASSKGPHLNTEAFF
.	TRBV30	11	.	TRBJ2-1	TGTGCCTGGAGCGTAGGGAATGAGCAGTTCTTC	CAWSVGNEQFF
.	TRBV30	12	.	TRBJ1-2	TGTGCCTGGTTTACCCCTCTTGGTGGCTACACCTTC	CAWFTPLGGYTF
.	TRBV4-1	12	.	TRBJ2-7	TGCGCCAGCAGCCATCAGGGTGACGAGCAGTACTTC	CASSHQGDEQYF
TRBD2	TRBV23-1	16	many	TRBJ2-1	TGCGCCAGCAGTCAATCCACTAGCGGTTCGTACAATGAGCAGTTCTTC	CASSQSTSGSYNEQFF
TRBD2	TRBV29-1	16	few	TRBJ2-1	TGCAGCGTTGACCCTCCTAGCGGGGGAACCTACAATGAGCAGTTCTTC	CSVDPPSGGTYNEQFF
TRBD1	TRBV23-1	18	.	TRBJ2-2	TGCGCCAGCAGTCCGAGGGACAGGGGGCTCTCGAACACCGGGGAGCTGTTTTTT	CASSPRDRGLSNTGELFF